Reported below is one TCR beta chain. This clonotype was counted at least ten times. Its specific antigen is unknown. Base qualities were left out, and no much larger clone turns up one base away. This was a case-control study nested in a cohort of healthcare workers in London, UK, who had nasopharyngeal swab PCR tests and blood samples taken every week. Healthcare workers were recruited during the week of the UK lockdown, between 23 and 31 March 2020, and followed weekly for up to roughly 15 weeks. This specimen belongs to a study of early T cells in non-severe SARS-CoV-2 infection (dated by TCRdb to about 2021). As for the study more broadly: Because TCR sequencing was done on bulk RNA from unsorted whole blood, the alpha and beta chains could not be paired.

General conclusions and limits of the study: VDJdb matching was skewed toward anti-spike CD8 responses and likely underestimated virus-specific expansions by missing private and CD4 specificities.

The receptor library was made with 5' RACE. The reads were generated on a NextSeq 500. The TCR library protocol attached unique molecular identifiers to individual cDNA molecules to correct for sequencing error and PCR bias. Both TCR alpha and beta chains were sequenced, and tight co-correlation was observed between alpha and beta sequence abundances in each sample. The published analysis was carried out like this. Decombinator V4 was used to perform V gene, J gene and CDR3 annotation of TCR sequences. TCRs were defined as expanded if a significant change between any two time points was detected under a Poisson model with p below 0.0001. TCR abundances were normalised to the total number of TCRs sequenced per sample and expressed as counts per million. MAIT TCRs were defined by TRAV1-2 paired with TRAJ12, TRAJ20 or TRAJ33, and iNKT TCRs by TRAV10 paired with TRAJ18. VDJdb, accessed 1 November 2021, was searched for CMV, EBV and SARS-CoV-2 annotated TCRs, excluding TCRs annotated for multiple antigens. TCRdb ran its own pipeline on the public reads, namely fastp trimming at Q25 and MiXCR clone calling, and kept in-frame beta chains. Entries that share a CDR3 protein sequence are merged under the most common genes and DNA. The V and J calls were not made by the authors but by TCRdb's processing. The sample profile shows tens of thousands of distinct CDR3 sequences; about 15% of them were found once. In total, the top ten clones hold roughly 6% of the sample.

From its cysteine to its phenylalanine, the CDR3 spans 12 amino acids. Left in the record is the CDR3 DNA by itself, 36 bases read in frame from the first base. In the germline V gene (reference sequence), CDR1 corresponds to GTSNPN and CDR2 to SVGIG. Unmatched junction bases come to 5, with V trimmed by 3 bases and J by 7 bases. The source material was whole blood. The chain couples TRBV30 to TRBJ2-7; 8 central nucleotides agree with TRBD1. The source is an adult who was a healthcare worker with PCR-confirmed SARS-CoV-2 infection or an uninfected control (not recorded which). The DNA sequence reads TGTGCCTGGAGCAGGGGGCTGGGGGAGCAGTACTTC. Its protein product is CAWSRGLGEQYF.